The source of this T cell receptor beta chain is a study of beta chain features in type 1 diabetes. Study-wide results and limits: The naive, central memory and Treg TCRB repertoires showed an apparent similarity that was greater among patients than among healthy donors.

As every portion of the isolated RNA was reverse transcribed, the sequencing read expressed TCRB transcripts. Clones were sequenced by immunoSEQ multiplex PCR, and TCRdb holds only the in-frame ones, with some missing. The sample includes just over 600,000 clones, 15% of them seen just once. The CDR3 consists of 12 residues. Between the trimmed V and J ends, which lost 1 base and 6 bases, there was a span of 6 bases. Per the germline V gene, CDR1 is SGDLS and CDR2 is YYNGEE. Only a few counts were recorded for this clone. Its antigen is still unknown. The V gene is TRBV9, the J gene TRBJ2-3; D unresolved. The TCR sequence derives from a man aged 18 to 29 in good health. Material: naive CD4+ T cells from blood. The CDR3 region is CASSVNGDTQYF. CDR3 coding DNA: TGTGCCAGCAGCGTAAACGGGGATACGCAGTATTTT.